The 15 T cell receptor beta chains below come from one sample, sequenced in a study of CD8 T cells in Susac syndrome. An amount of RNA that ranged from roughly 0.5 to 1 ug was reverse transcribed with random hexamers. MiXCR was run by TCRdb on the immunoSEQ multiplex PCR reads, yielding one entry per CDR3 protein. Among 90,000 to 150,000 distinct CDR3 sequences, around 90% were seen once, and the ten largest hold about 0.14%. Sequenced input: CD4+ T cells from PBMCs. The receptors come from a human donor in good health.

The genes are TRBV13 and TRBJ2-3; 8 bases are a match to TRBD1. With V trimmed by 4 bases and J by 6 bases, 12 bases remained unmatched. Germline assignment: CDR1 PRHDT and CDR2 FYEKMQ (reference sequence). The CDR3 covers 16 residues. The CDR3 sequence is CASSSRDRQVGDTQYF. The CDR3 bases are TGTGCCAGCAGCTCTCGGGACAGGCAAGTGGGGGATACGCAGTATTTT.

V gene TRBV7-9 combines with J gene TRBJ2-1; D may correspond to TRBD1 or TRBD2 (5 bases each). Germline values: CDR1 SEHNR, CDR2 FQNEAQ (reference sequence). This CDR3 has 13 residues. V lost 5 bases and J 15 bases, leaving 20 bases between the germline ends. CDR3 sequence (DNA): TGTGCCAGCAGCCCACCCCGGGACCGATTGTGGTTCTTC. Amino acid sequence: CASSPPRDRLWFF.

V and J are TRBV7-2 and TRBJ1-5, with D perhaps matching TRBD1 (5 bases). CDR1 is SGHTA and CDR2 is FQGNSA in the germline V gene. The CDR3 covers 15 residues. V lost 3 bases to trimming and J lost 3 bases, with 12 bases between them. CDR3: CASSLVKGANQPQHF. As DNA, the CDR3 is TGTGCCAGCAGCTTGGTAAAAGGGGCCAATCAGCCCCAGCATTTT.

This chain's CDR3 is CASNNVGGRTGELFF. CDR3 coding DNA: TGTGCCAGTAATAATGTGGGCGGTCGCACCGGGGAGCTGTTTTTT. This chain joins TRBV19 and TRBJ2-2, with unresolved D. Trimming took 7 bases from V and 4 from J, leaving 16 bases between them. The CDR3 has 15 residues. CDR1 is LNHDA and CDR2 is SQIVND in the germline V gene (reference sequence).

This clonotype appeared once. The J gene is TRBJ2-7, the V gene TRBV6-6; 8 bases are shared with TRBD2. The germline V gene has CDR1 MNHNY and CDR2 SVGAGI (reference sequence). This CDR3 has 14 amino acids. The V gene end was trimmed by 7 bases and the J gene end by 5 bases; junction bases not matched to a gene: 10. DNA of the CDR3: TGTGCCAGCACCGGAGCGGGGGCCGCGGACGAGCAGTACTTC. Translating it yields CASTGAGAADEQYF.

This clonotype was counted once. The V call is TRBV4-3, the J call TRBJ2-7, with 7 bases fitting TRBD2. Germline V gives CDR1 LGHNA, CDR2 YSLEER. The CDR3 covers 17 residues. J gave up 5 bases and V 4 bases, and 17 bases lay outside the gene matches. CDR3 coding DNA: TGCGCCAGCAGCCGCTCCGATACGGGGGGTTCTTTGAACGAGCAGTACTTC. This gives the protein CASSRSDTGGSLNEQYF.

CDR3 sequence (DNA): TGTGCCAGCTCACCAAAGACAGTGAACACTGAAGCTTTCTTT. Its translation: CASSPKTVNTEAFF. V and J are TRBV18 and TRBJ1-1, with a weak D call TRBD1 (5 bases). This CDR3 contains 14 residues. Germline V gives CDR1 KGHSH, CDR2 LQKENI. V was cut by 2 bases and J by 0 bases, with 7 bases left in between.

The rearrangement links TRBV29-1 to TRBJ1-1; possible D gene TRBD1, 5 bases. Germline loops: CDR1 SQVTM, CDR2 ANQGSEA. The V and J ends lost 7 bases and 6 bases respectively, with 18 bases between them. The CDR3 spans 13 residues. CDR3 residues: CSGRGGPNPEAFF. CDR3 coding DNA: TGCAGCGGACGGGGGGGTCCTAACCCTGAAGCTTTCTTT.

The rearrangement links TRBV12-5 to TRBJ2-3, with TRBD2 matching 8 bases. Germline CDR1 LGHNT, CDR2 FRNRAP. J lost 5 bases, V lost 3 bases, and 7 bases had no gene match. The CDR3 consists of 15 residues. The CDR3: CASGFRAGGGDTQYF. CDR3 DNA: TGTGCTAGTGGTTTTAGGGCGGGGGGCGGAGATACGCAGTATTTT.

The rearrangement uses TRBV30 and TRBJ2-2, with TRBD2 as a possible D gene (6 bases). V dropped 1 base and J dropped 7 bases, with 10 bases sitting between them. Germline-derived CDR1 and CDR2 are GTSNPN and SVGIG (reference sequence). The CDR3 covers 13 residues. CDR3 loop: CAWSAVGGGELFF. For the CDR3, the DNA is TGTGCCTGGAGTGCCGTCGGGGGCGGGGAGCTGTTTTTT. Full variable domain (missing parts from reference TRBV30 and TRBJ2-2): SQTIHQWPATLVQPVGSPLSLECTVEGTSNPNLYWYRQAAGRGLQLLFYSVGIGQISSEVPQNLSASRPQDRQFILSSKKLLLSDSGFYLCAWSAVGGGELFFGEGSRLTVL.

The chain links TRBV23-1 to TRBJ2-7; the D gene is possibly TRBD2 (6 bases). TRBV23-1 is sorted into the ORF group, with uncertain function. This CDR3 comprises 14 residues. V gave up 1 base and J gave up 5 bases, with 12 bases separating them. The CDR3 region has the DNA TGCGCCAGCAGTCAATTGACCCCTAGCGACGAGCAGTACTTC. It is translated as CASSQLTPSDEQYF.

This clonotype has just a few counts. The chain uses TRBV7-2 and TRBJ1-1; D not resolved. CDR3 length equals 16 residues. The V end lost 4 bases, the J end lost 5 bases, and 20 bases lay between the germline ends. CDR1 is SGHTA, CDR2 FQGNSA, per germline. The CDR3 here is CASSSPEGGGWTEAFF. The CDR3 DNA reads TGTGCCAGCAGCTCGCCAGAGGGTGGCGGGTGGACTGAAGCTTTCTTT. The full variable domain, rest sourced from reference TRBV7-2 and TRBJ1-1, is GAGVSQSPSNKVTEKGKDVELRCDPISGHTALYWYRQSLGQGLEFLIYFQGNSAPDKSGLPSDRFSAERTGGSVSTLTIQRTQQEDSAVYLCASSSPEGGGWTEAFFGQGTRLTVV.

The chain employs TRBV4-1 and TRBJ2-3; no clear D gene. The CDR3 covers 14 residues. Germline V gene lookup returns CDR1 MGHRA and CDR2 YSYEKL. The V end lost 0 bases, the J end lost 5 bases, and 9 bases lay between the germline ends. The CDR3 DNA sequence: TGCGCCAGCAGCCAAGATCCTAGGAGAGATACGCAGTATTTT. This codes for CASSQDPRRDTQYF.

This chain links TRBV3-1 with TRBJ2-4; D uncertain. This CDR3 has 15 amino acids. In germline, CDR1 is LGHDT, CDR2 YNNKEL (reference sequence). Trimming pared 6 bases from V and 2 bases from J, leaving 14 bases between. CDR3 DNA sequence: TGTGCCAGCAGGTCAGAAATGGATCCCAAAAACATTCAGTACTTC. This gives the protein CASRSEMDPKNIQYF.

V and J are TRBV12-3 or TRBV12-4 and TRBJ2-1; 7 nucleotides agree with TRBD1. This CDR3 comprises 17 residues. The J segment lost 6 bases and the V segment lost 5 bases, leaving 16 bases of the junction unmatched. The CDR3 is CASSLGVGGYLSNEQFF. CDR3 in DNA: TGTGCCAGCAGTCTAGGGGTAGGGGGCTACCTCAGCAATGAGCAGTTCTTC.